This T cell receptor beta chain was identified during a study of OX40 agonist ivuxolimab in advanced cancers. General study results and limits: Expanded peripheral T cells had an undetermined antigen specificity.

This table comes from immunoSEQ multiplex PCR, and its TCRdb copy is limited to in-frame clones, with some not included. This sample has 50,000 to 70,000 clones, with 85% to 90% found just once. Remarks on this clone: Its antigen is as yet unknown.

Autoimmune disease history or systemic immunosuppression was exclusionary. The CDR3 consists of 13 residues. Germline-derived CDR1 and CDR2 are SNHLY and FYNNEI. V was shortened by 5 bases and J by 8 bases, with 15 bases between the two germline ends. This chain uses TRBV2 with TRBJ1-2; D may be TRBD1 (6 bases). This TCR came from an adult with an advanced solid tumor such as melanoma, head and neck, liver or kidney cancer. The sample here was CD4+ or CD8+ T cells sorted from blood, taken in a trial of the OX40 agonist ivuxolimab. Here the CDR3 DNA reads TGTGCCAGCAGTAATCAGGGGCAGAGGGGCTACACCTTC. It translates to CASSNQGQRGYTF.